The present T cell receptor (beta chain) was sequenced within a study of cytomegalovirus exposure and HLA in healthy donors. Points from the study as a whole: An apparent linkage of common viral pathogens to several of the most significant clusters emerged in a later analysis.

This CDR3 has 14 amino acids. Deletions cut 2 bases from V and 0 bases from J, with 7 bases between. CDR1 and CDR2 (germline): LNHNV, YYDKDF (reference sequence). PCR was performed using 60 Vbeta and 13 Jbeta primers. Clones were sequenced by immunoSEQ multiplex PCR, and TCRdb holds only the in-frame ones, with some missing. The table shows approximately 150,000 clones, with about 66% occurring only once. This clone was detected a few times. Its antigen is unidentified. Sequenced input: PBMCs. The J gene is TRBJ2-5, the V gene TRBV15, with D uncertain. The sequence was obtained from a male donor in good health and CMV-seronegative. As DNA, the CDR3 is TGTGCCACCAGCAGATGGGCGTACCAAGAGACCCAGTACTTC. Encoded protein: CATSRWAYQETQYF.